The clone carrying this TCR beta chain was found a few times. These data belong to a study of blood T cell repertoires in COVID-19. Overall study context: Spain, Italy and the United States supplied samples that represented acute and convalescent COVID-19. The cDNA or gDNA used as material had been derived from T cells, B-cell-depleted T cells, or PBMCs.

Original processing methods: Using reference gene primer amplification, nucleated cell counts were estimated. Clones were read by immunoSEQ multiplex PCR, and TCRdb kept only the in-frame ones, dropping some. Clone size and V and J calls were adopted from that table, with D and trimming inferred from the DNA. The sample lists approximately 160,000 clones, over 80% seen once, with roughly 9% in the top ten. The clonotype comes from an elderly woman with active or convalescent COVID-19. Material for sequencing was peripheral blood.

This chain's CDR3 is CASSQAGGRYGYTF. The CDR3 nucleotides are TGTGCCAGCAGCCAGGCAGGGGGAAGGTATGGCTACACCTTC. The V and J genes are TRBV14 and TRBJ1-2, with 7 bases fitting TRBD1. Per the germline V gene, CDR1 is SGHDN and CDR2 is FVKESK. V lost 3 bases and J lost 5; bases outside the gene matches: 6. The CDR3 has 14 amino acids.